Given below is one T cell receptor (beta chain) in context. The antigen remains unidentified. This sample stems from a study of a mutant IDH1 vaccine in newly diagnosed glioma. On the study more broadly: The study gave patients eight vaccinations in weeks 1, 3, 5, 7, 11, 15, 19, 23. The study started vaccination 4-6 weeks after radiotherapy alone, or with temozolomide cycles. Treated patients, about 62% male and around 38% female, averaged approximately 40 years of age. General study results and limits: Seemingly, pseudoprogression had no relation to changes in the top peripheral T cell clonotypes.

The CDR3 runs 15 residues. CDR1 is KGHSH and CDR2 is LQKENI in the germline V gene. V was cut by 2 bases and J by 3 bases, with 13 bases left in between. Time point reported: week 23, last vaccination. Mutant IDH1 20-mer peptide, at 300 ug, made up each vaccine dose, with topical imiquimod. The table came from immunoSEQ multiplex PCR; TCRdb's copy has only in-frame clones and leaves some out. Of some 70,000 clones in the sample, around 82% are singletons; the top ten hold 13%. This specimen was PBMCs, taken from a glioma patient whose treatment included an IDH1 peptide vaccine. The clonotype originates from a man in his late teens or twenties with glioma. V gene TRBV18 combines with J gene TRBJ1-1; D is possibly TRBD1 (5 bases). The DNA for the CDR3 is TGTGCCAGCTCACCAGTGGCGGGAGGGGACACTGAAGCTTTCTTT. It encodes CASSPVAGGDTEAFF.